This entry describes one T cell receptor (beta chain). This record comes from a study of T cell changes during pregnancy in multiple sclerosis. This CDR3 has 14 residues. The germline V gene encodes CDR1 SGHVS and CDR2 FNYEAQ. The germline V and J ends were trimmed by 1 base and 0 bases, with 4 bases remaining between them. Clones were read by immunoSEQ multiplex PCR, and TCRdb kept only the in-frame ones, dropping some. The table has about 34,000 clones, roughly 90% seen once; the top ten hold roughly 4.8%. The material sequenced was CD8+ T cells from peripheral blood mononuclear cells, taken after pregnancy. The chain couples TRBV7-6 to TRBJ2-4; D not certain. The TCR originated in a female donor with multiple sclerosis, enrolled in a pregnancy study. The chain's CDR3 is CASSLDKAKNIQYF. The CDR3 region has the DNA TGTGCCAGCAGCTTAGACAAAGCCAAAAACATTCAGTACTTC.